The 32 T cell receptor beta chains below all came from one sample that was sequenced in a study of Graves' ophthalmopathy and Graves' hyperthyroidism. TCR beta CDR3 amplification used RNA transcripts. First-round RT-PCR used HTBI primers; second-round multiplex PCR followed. TCRdb re-called the multiplex PCR reads with MiXCR, one entry per CDR3 protein. The sample has a few hundred thousand distinct CDR3 sequences, roughly a sixth seen once. Sequencing was carried out using peripheral blood. Receptor source: an adult man with Graves' ophthalmopathy.

This clonotype was counted many times. V usage is TRBV12-3 or TRBV12-4 and J usage is TRBJ1-5; TRBD1 might be the D (6 bases). The length of the CDR3 is 15 residues. The germline V and J ends were trimmed by 6 bases and 0 bases, with 12 bases remaining between them. The CDR3 reads CASRRGWDSNQPQHF. The CDR3 coding sequence is TGTGCCAGCAGAAGGGGGTGGGATAGCAATCAGCCCCAGCATTTT.

Ten or more counts support this clonotype. CDR3 coding DNA: TGTGCCATCAAAGGAGGGACAGGGGCCCTTAGCTCCTACGAGCAGTACTTC. Protein sequence: CAIKGGTGALSSYEQYF. The chain recombines TRBV10-3 with TRBJ2-7; TRBD1 aligns across 10 bases. The V gene end was trimmed by 7 bases and the J gene end by 0 bases; junction bases not matched to a gene: 12. Germline V gene data show CDR1 as ENHRY and CDR2 as SYGVKD. The CDR3 runs to 17 residues.

The chain carries TRBV29-1 and TRBJ1-5; tentative D call: TRBD1 (5 bases). CDR3 length: 16 amino acids. V lost 5 bases to trimming and J lost 2 bases, with 19 bases between them. Germline CDR1 SQVTM, CDR2 ANQGSEA. The CDR3 coding sequence is TGCAGCGTTATTATTTCTGGGGGAGGGGGCAATCAGCCCCAGCATTTT. This codes for CSVIISGGGGNQPQHF.

This clonotype was counted a few times. The CDR3 nucleotides are TGTGCCAGCAGCTTAGATGGGACGGATATCTACGAGCAGTACTTC. This gives the protein CASSLDGTDIYEQYF. The chain is built from TRBV11-2 and TRBJ2-7, with D perhaps matching TRBD1 or TRBD2 (5 bases each). In germline, CDR1 is SGHAT, CDR2 FQNNGV. The CDR3 extends over 15 amino acids. V lost 0 bases and J lost 3, with 12 bases in between.

This clonotype has a count of ten or more. V is TRBV2 and J is TRBJ1-5; TRBD1 matches 7 bases. The germline V gene has CDR1 SNHLY and CDR2 FYNNEI. Trimming cost V 2 bases and J 3 bases; bases outside gene matches: 7. The CDR3 loop spans 16 amino acids. This CDR3 is CASSEWGTEYNQPQHF. The CDR3 DNA is TGTGCCAGCAGTGAATGGGGGACAGAATACAATCAGCCCCAGCATTTT.

This clonotype showed up many times. The chain combines TRBV7-9 with TRBJ2-5; 7 nucleotides align to TRBD1. V dropped 4 bases and J dropped 9; count of bases not matched to a gene: 8. Germline V gives CDR1 SEHNR, CDR2 FQNEAQ (reference sequence). The CDR3 spans 13 residues. DNA of the CDR3: TGTGCCAGCAGCTCACAGGGGCCTGGGGCCCAGTACTTC. Protein sequence: CASSSQGPGAQYF.

This clonotype was seen ten or more times. V usage is TRBV6-5 and J usage is TRBJ1-1; D possibly corresponds to TRBD1 (5 bases). This CDR3 contains 15 residues. Germline-derived CDR1 and CDR2 are MNHEY and SVGAGI. V was clipped by 3 bases and J by 3 bases, with 14 bases between them. CDR3 coding DNA: TGTGCCAGCAGTTATTCGGTCGACAGAGACACTGAAGCTTTCTTT. It translates to CASSYSVDRDTEAFF.

This clonotype was counted ten times or more. V and J are TRBV6-5 and TRBJ2-7, with TRBD1 as a possible D gene (5 bases). CDR3 length equals 14 residues. Germline V CDR1 and CDR2: MNHEY, SVGAGI. The V end was cut by 1 base, the J end by 2 bases, with 9 bases between. CDR3 bases: TGTGCCAGCAGTTACTACGACAGTACCTACGAGCAGTACTTC. Amino acid sequence: CASSYYDSTYEQYF.

This clonotype was recorded many times. V and J are TRBV6-5 and TRBJ1-3, with D maybe TRBD1 (6 bases). Trimming shortened V by 0 bases and J by 2 bases, and 14 bases separated the two germline ends. The CDR3 is 17 residues long. Germline V gives CDR1 MNHEY, CDR2 SVGAGI. CDR3 nucleotide sequence: TGTGCCAGCAGTTACTCGGGCAACAGGGCTGCTGGAAACACCATATATTTT. It codes for CASSYSGNRAAGNTIYF.

The CDR3 protein is CASSAGWETQYF. Here the CDR3 DNA reads TGTGCCAGCAGCGCGGGTTGGGAGACCCAGTACTTC. J is TRBJ2-5 and V is TRBV9; D unresolved. The CDR3 totals 12 residues. The V end lost 3 bases, the J end lost 5 bases, and 8 bases lay between the germline ends. The V gene's germline CDR1 is SGDLS and CDR2 YYNGEE.

The V call is TRBV24-1, the J call TRBJ2-5; 15 bases are shared with TRBD2. The trim removed 6 bases at V and 3 bases at J, leaving 16 bases unmatched. Germline V gives CDR1 KGHDR, CDR2 SFDVKD. CDR3 length equals 20 residues. CDR3 in DNA: TGTGCCACCAGTCCTGGGCCGGGACTAGCGGGAGGAGGGGTGAAAGAGACCCAGTACTTC. It is translated as CATSPGPGLAGGGVKETQYF.

V usage is TRBV7-2 and J usage is TRBJ1-1, with D perhaps TRBD1 (6 bases). Per germline, CDR1 SGHTA and CDR2 FQGNSA. This CDR3 spans 14 amino acids. Trimming left V 5 bases short and J 4 bases short, with 14 bases between. The chain's CDR3 is CASSQQGDSTEAFF. In DNA form, the CDR3 reads TGTGCCAGCAGCCAACAGGGAGATAGCACTGAAGCTTTCTTT.

About this clonotype itself: A much larger clone is a single base away; this may be a read error. The V call is TRBV27, the J call TRBJ2-7; D possibly corresponds to TRBD1 (5 bases). The CDR3 loop spans 15 amino acids. CDR1 MNHEY and CDR2 SMNVEV come from the germline V gene (reference sequence). CDR3 sequence reads: CGSSLSVTGAYEQYF. CDR3 in DNA: TGTGGCAGCAGTTTATCTGTCACAGGTGCCTACGAGCAGTACTTC.

At least ten counts were recorded for this clonotype. J is TRBJ2-7 and V is TRBV3-1; D might be TRBD1 or TRBD2, each matching 5 bases. The length of the CDR3 is 12 residues. CDR1 is LGHDT and CDR2 is YNNKEL in the germline V gene (reference sequence). Between the trimmed V and J ends, which lost 3 bases and 3 bases, there was a span of 6 bases. The CDR3 sequence is CASSHGGYEQYF. CDR3 coding DNA: TGTGCCAGCAGCCATGGGGGCTACGAGCAGTACTTC.

This rearrangement joins TRBV6-2 or TRBV6-3 to TRBJ1-1, with D unclear. The CDR3 is 18 amino acids. Germline lookup yields CDR1 MNHEY and CDR2 SVGEGT. Trimming took off 0 bases at V and 3 bases at J, with 20 bases between the two ends. CDR3 region: CASSYSILRAVGDTEAFF. The CDR3 DNA reads as TGTGCCAGCAGTTACTCAATACTAAGGGCAGTAGGCGACACTGAAGCTTTCTTT.

This clonotype has a count of ten or more. The V call is TRBV10-3, the J call TRBJ1-2; maybe TRBD1 (5 bases). The CDR3 sequence is 14 residues long. The germline V and J ends were trimmed by 4 bases and 4 bases, with 13 bases remaining between them. The germline V gene encodes CDR1 ENHRY and CDR2 SYGVKD. CDR3 region: CAISGDGGLYGYTF. CDR3 DNA sequence: TGTGCCATCAGTGGGGACGGAGGACTCTATGGCTACACCTTC.

This clonotype came up many times. This chain joins TRBV3-1 and TRBJ1-2; 9 nucleotides agree with TRBD1. CDR1 LGHDT and CDR2 YNNKEL come from the germline V gene (reference sequence). After removal of 0 bases from V and 3 bases from J, the junction contained 5 bases not matched to a gene. The CDR3 sequence is 16 residues long. The CDR3 loop reads CASSQDSTGGYYGYTF. The CDR3 DNA follows: TGTGCCAGCAGCCAAGATTCGACAGGGGGATACTATGGCTACACCTTC.

This clonotype was seen repeatedly, ten times or more. CDR3 nucleotide sequence: TGTGCCAGCAGCTTAGATCCTACACCTCCGTTCGAGCAGTACTTC. As protein: CASSLDPTPPFEQYF. The chain joins TRBV11-2 to TRBJ2-7, with D unresolved. There are 15 residues in the CDR3. Germline lookup yields CDR1 SGHAT and CDR2 FQNNGV. V was shortened by 0 bases and J by 6 bases, with 15 bases between the two germline ends.

This clonotype was recorded many times. The chain combines TRBV11-2 with TRBJ1-5; D is undetermined. The CDR3 has 15 residues. Trimming stripped 1 base from V and 0 bases from J, with 7 bases between. CDR1 and CDR2 from the germline V gene are SGHAT and FQNNGV. In nucleotides, the CDR3 is TGTGCCAGCAGCTTAGGACACATTAGCAATCAGCCCCAGCATTTT. Translated: CASSLGHISNQPQHF.

The CDR3 here is CASSLWEPNTGELFF. The CDR3 DNA reads TGCGCCAGCAGCTTATGGGAACCGAACACCGGGGAGCTGTTTTTT. This chain uses TRBV5-1 with TRBJ2-2; unclear D gene. The CDR3 spans 15 residues. Germline lookup yields CDR1 SGHRS and CDR2 YFSETQ. Trimming cost V 2 bases and J 0 bases, with 8 bases left between them.

This clonotype was detected ten times or more. This rearrangement joins TRBV2 to TRBJ2-5; a weak D match, TRBD1 (6 bases). Germline V gene sequence: CDR1 SNHLY, CDR2 FYNNEI. V lost 6 bases, J lost 4 bases, and 15 bases lay in between. The CDR3 is 14 amino acids. Written as DNA, the CDR3 is TGTGCCAGCAGCTTAATTAGAGGGGGAGAGACCCAGTACTTC. Translated: CASSLIRGGETQYF.

The rearrangement uses TRBV12-3 or TRBV12-4 and TRBJ1-1, with D tentatively TRBD1 (5 bases). The CDR3 is 14 residues long. Trimming pared 6 bases from V and 6 bases from J, leaving 17 bases between. The CDR3 coding sequence is TGTGCCAGCAGACGCGACAGTCTCTCGGCTGAAGCTTTCTTT. This gives the protein CASRRDSLSAEAFF.

This clonotype was detected many times. The chain employs TRBV19 and TRBJ1-5, with 11 bases aligning to TRBD1. Germline V lookup: CDR1 LNHDA, CDR2 SQIVND (reference sequence). V shed 5 bases and J 0 bases; nucleotides not matched to a gene: 12. The length of the CDR3 is 19 residues. The DNA for the CDR3 is TGTGCCAGTAGTGCCTACGCCGGGACAGGGGGAACTAGCAATCAGCCCCAGCATTTT. This codes for CASSAYAGTGGTSNQPQHF. The full variable domain, completed using reference TRBV19 and TRBJ1-5, is DGGITQSPKYLFRKEGQNVTLSCEQNLNHDAMYWYRQDPGQGLRLIYYSQIVNDFQKGDIAEGYSVSREKKESFPLTVTSAQKNPTAFYLCASSAYAGTGGTSNQPQHFGDGTRLSIL.

This clonotype was detected ten times or more. The rearrangement uses TRBV12-3 or TRBV12-4 and TRBJ1-1; D is undetermined. The CDR3 is 14 residues long. Trimming shortened V by 5 bases and J by 2 bases, and 12 bases separated the two germline ends. The CDR3 DNA sequence: TGTGCCAGCAGTCACAGTTTCGGAAACACTGAAGCTTTCTTT. Its protein is CASSHSFGNTEAFF.

Note on this clonotype: Its ends do not fully match the called genes, so a read error is possible. This rearrangement joins TRBV27 to TRBJ1-6; no clear D. The CDR3 spans 17 residues. Germline V gene lookup returns CDR1 MNHEY and CDR2 SMNVEV (reference sequence). The CDR3 reads CASSRMTVSSYNLPLHF. For the CDR3, the DNA is TGTGCCAGCAGCCGGATGACGGTGAGCTCCTATAATTTACCCCTCCACTTT.

This clonotype was recorded many times. V and J are TRBV19 and TRBJ2-7; 7 nucleotides match TRBD1. This CDR3 is built from 13 residues. Per the germline V gene, CDR1 is LNHDA and CDR2 is SQIVND (reference sequence). After removal of 5 bases from V and 3 bases from J, the junction contained 4 bases not matched to a gene. The CDR3 spells CASSWGQHYEQYF. The CDR3 region has the DNA TGTGCCAGTAGTTGGGGACAGCACTACGAGCAGTACTTC.

This clonotype has a count of ten or more. J is TRBJ1-5 and V is TRBV12-3 or TRBV12-4; D not certain. The ends were cut back, 7 bases at V and 6 bases at J, with 16 bases in the middle. CDR3 size: 14 residues. CDR3 amino acids: CASTTAGIGQPQHF. Here the CDR3 DNA reads TGTGCCAGCACCACTGCGGGGATTGGTCAGCCCCAGCATTTT.

The chain has TRBV11-3 and TRBJ2-7; 10 bases align to TRBD2. The CDR3 totals 12 residues. The germline V gene has CDR1 SGHNT and CDR2 YENEEA. V trimming: 5 bases; J trimming: 9 bases; junction bases outside the gene matches: 4. CDR3 in DNA: TGTGCCAGCAGCCAAGCGGGAGGGCCGCAGTACTTC. It specifies CASSQAGGPQYF. Full variable domain (rest looked up from reference TRBV11-3 and TRBJ2-7): EAGVVQSPRYKIIEKKQPVAFWCNPISGHNTLYWYLQNLGQGPELLIRYENEEAVDDSQLPKDRFSAERLKGVDSTLKIQPAELGDSAVYLCASSQAGGPQYFGPGTRLTVT.

At least ten counts were recorded for this clonotype. CDR3 DNA: TGCGCCAGCAGCGGAAACAGGGGTAGCAGCGCTATCTACGAGCAGTACTTC. Translated, it gives CASSGNRGSSAIYEQYF. The genes are TRBV5-1 and TRBJ2-7, with 7 bases matching TRBD1. The germline gives CDR1 SGHRS, CDR2 YFSETQ. This CDR3 has 17 residues. The trim removed 4 bases at V and 3 bases at J, leaving 16 bases unmatched. The full variable domain, completed using reference TRBV5-1 and TRBJ2-7, is KAGVTQTPRYLIKTRGQQVTLSCSPISGHRSVSWYQQTPGQGLQFLFEYFSETQRNKGNFPGRFSGRQFSNSRSEMNVSTLELGDSALYLCASSGNRGSSAIYEQYFGPGTRLTVT.

The table lists this clonotype with many counts. The V gene is TRBV12-3 or TRBV12-4, the J gene TRBJ2-5; no definite D call. This CDR3 comprises 13 residues. V was pared by 3 bases and J by 4 bases, with 9 bases between. CDR3 sequence: CASSFGFAETQYF. The CDR3 bases are TGTGCCAGCAGTTTTGGGTTTGCAGAGACCCAGTACTTC.

Ten or more counts support this clonotype. This chain uses TRBV4-2 with TRBJ2-2; D is ambiguous. V was cut by 1 base and J by 6 bases, with 12 bases left in between. CDR3 length: 15 residues. CDR1 and CDR2 from the germline V gene are LGHNA and YNFKEQ. DNA for the CDR3: TGTGCCAGCAGCCAAGCAGGTCAAGCAGCCGGGGAGCTGTTTTTT. Amino acid sequence: CASSQAGQAAGELFF.

The V call is TRBV7-2, the J call TRBJ2-5; perhaps TRBD1 as D (6 bases). V gave up 1 base and J gave up 5 bases, with 11 bases separating them. The CDR3 has 14 amino acids. Germline V gene data show CDR1 as SGHTA and CDR2 as FQGNSA. The CDR3 region is CASSLVARGETQYF. In nucleotides, the CDR3 is TGTGCCAGCAGCTTAGTGGCGAGGGGGGAGACCCAGTACTTC.